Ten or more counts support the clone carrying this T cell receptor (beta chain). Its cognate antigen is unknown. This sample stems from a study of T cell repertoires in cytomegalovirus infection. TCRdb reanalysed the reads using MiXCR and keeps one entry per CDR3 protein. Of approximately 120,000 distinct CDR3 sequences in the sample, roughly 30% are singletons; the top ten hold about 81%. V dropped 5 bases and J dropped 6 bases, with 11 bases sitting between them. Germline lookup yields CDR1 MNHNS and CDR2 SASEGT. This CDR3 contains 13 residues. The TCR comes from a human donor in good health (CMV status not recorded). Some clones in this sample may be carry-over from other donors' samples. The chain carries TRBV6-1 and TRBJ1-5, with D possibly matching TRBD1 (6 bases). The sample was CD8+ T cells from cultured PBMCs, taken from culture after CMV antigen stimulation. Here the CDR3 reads CASSFDRTQPQHF. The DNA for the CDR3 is TGTGCCAGCAGTTTTGACAGGACTCAGCCCCAGCATTTT.